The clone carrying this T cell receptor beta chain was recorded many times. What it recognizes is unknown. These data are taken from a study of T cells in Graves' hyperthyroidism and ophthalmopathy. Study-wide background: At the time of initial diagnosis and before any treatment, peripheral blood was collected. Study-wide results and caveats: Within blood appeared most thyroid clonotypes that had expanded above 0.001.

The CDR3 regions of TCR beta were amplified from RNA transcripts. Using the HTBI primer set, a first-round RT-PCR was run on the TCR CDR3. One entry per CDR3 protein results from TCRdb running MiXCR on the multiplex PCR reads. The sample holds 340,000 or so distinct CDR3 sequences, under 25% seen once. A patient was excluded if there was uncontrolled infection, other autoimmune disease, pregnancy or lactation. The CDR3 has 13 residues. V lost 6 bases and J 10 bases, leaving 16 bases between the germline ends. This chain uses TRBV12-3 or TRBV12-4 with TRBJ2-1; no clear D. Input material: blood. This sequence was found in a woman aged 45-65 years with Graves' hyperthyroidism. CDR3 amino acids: CASRPPASLEQFF. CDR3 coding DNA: TGTGCCAGCAGACCTCCGGCCTCTCTGGAGCAGTTCTTC.